Shown below are 11 T cell receptor beta chains from a single sample sequenced in a study of blood T cell repertoires in COVID-19. Profiled with immunoSEQ multiplex PCR; TCRdb holds only in-frame clones, not every one. Of about 270,000 clones listed, about nine tenths were seen once; the top ten hold approximately 4%. Sequenced sample: PBMCs or T cells enriched from blood (not recorded which). The receptors here all came from a woman aged 30 to 39 with acute COVID-19.

V and J are TRBV11-2 and TRBJ1-6, with D uncertain. Between the trimmed V and J ends, which lost 1 base and 9 bases, there was a span of 10 bases. This CDR3 region has 14 residues. Germline V CDR1 and CDR2: SGHAT, FQNNGV. DNA of the CDR3: TGTGCCAGCAGCTTAGCAGTCGATGGTTCACCCCTCCACTTT. Translating gives CASSLAVDGSPLHF.

The chain joins TRBV21-1 to TRBJ1-5; the table's D call, TRBD1, has no DNA check behind it. TRBV21-1 is designated a pseudogene. This CDR3 comprises 15 residues. In DNA, the CDR3 is TGTGCCAGCAGCAGAGCAGGGGGTGGCAATCAGCCCCAGCATTTT. Translated, it gives CASSRAGGGNQPQHF.

This clone occurred once. J is TRBJ2-3 and V is TRBV15, with TRBD2 matching over 8 bases. J lost 2 bases, V lost 5 bases, and 3 bases had no gene match. Germline loops: CDR1 LNHNV, CDR2 YYDKDF (reference sequence). This CDR3 has 14 amino acids. CDR3 in amino acids: CATSASGYTDTQYF. CDR3 in DNA: TGTGCCACCAGCGCTAGCGGGTACACAGATACGCAGTATTTT.

This chain links TRBV27 with TRBJ1-1, with 10 bases aligning to TRBD1. Trimming at V came to 4 bases and at J to 4 bases, leaving 12 bases not matched to a gene. Germline-derived CDR1 and CDR2 are MNHEY and SMNVEV (reference sequence). This CDR3 spans 17 amino acids. The CDR3 nucleotides are TGTGCCAGCAGTTATCGTGGGACAGGGGATGTCAGCACTGAAGCTTTCTTT. It specifies CASSYRGTGDVSTEAFF.

V usage is TRBV27 and J usage is TRBJ1-6, with 8 bases lining up with TRBD1. From germline, CDR1 is MNHEY and CDR2 SMNVEV (reference sequence). The CDR3 is made up of 14 amino acids. After removal of 5 bases from V and 12 bases from J, the junction contained 9 bases not matched to a gene. CDR3 amino acids: CASSPRTGMLPLHF. The DNA of the CDR3 is TGTGCCAGCAGTCCCCGGACAGGGATGTTACCCCTCCACTTT.

The chain combines TRBV6-1 with TRBJ2-1; 8 bases are a match to TRBD2. Per the germline V gene, CDR1 is MNHNS and CDR2 is SASEGT. V gave up 1 base and J gave up 3 bases; unmatched junction bases: 5. The CDR3 spans 16 residues. CDR3 region: CASSEEAGGFYNEQFF. The CDR3 bases are TGTGCCAGCAGTGAAGAGGCGGGGGGTTTCTACAATGAGCAGTTCTTC.

The genes are TRBV28 and TRBJ2-2; D possibly corresponds to TRBD1 (6 bases). The CDR3 sequence is 16 residues long. V lost 7 bases and J 0 bases, leaving 15 bases between the germline ends. Per the germline V gene, CDR1 is MDHEN and CDR2 is SYDVKM. The CDR3 DNA follows: TGTGCCAGCACCGACCTGGGACATTCGAACACCGGGGAGCTGTTTTTT. This codes for CASTDLGHSNTGELFF.

The rearrangement uses TRBV5-5 and TRBJ1-2, with D perhaps TRBD1 (6 bases). Germline assignment: CDR1 SGHKS and CDR2 YYEKEE (reference sequence). The CDR3 consists of 14 residues. The germline V and J ends were trimmed by 1 base and 4 bases, with 11 bases remaining between them. CDR3 nucleotide sequence: TGTGCCAGCAGCTTGCAGGACAGAGGCTATGGCTACACCTTC. It translates to CASSLQDRGYGYTF.

This sequence joins TRBV9 and TRBJ2-1; TRBD1 matches at 9 bases. The V gene's germline CDR1 is SGDLS and CDR2 YYNGEE. This CDR3 is built from 16 residues. J was trimmed by 3 bases and V by 5 bases; bases with no gene match: 9. CDR3 nucleotides: TGTGCCAGCAGTCGAGAAGGGACAGGGATCTACAATGAGCAGTTCTTC. Protein product: CASSREGTGIYNEQFF.

The CDR3 reads CASSLVGLGSAGELFF. The DNA for the CDR3 is TGTGCCAGCAGCTTAGTGGGACTAGGGTCGGCCGGGGAGCTGTTTTTT. The chain is built from TRBV7-3 and TRBJ2-2; 8 nucleotides agree with TRBD2. This CDR3 has 16 residues. Trimming cost V 2 bases and J 6 bases; bases outside gene matches: 8. Germline V CDR1 and CDR2: SGHTA, FQGTGA.

This chain uses TRBV18 with TRBJ2-3; 9 nucleotides align to TRBD1. The V segment lost 1 base and the J segment 9 bases; nucleotides outside the gene matches: 8. Germline assignment: CDR1 KGHSH and CDR2 LQKENI. The CDR3 sequence is 15 residues long. The CDR3 sequence: CASSPRRDRVQTQYF. The CDR3 coding sequence is TGTGCCAGCTCACCACGGAGGGACAGGGTGCAAACGCAGTATTTT. Full variable domain (rest looked up from reference TRBV18 and TRBJ2-3): NAGVMQNPRHLVRRRGQEARLRCSPMKGHSHVYWYRQLPEEGLKFMVYLQKENIIDESGMPKERFSAEFPKEGPSILRIQQVVRGDSAAYFCASSPRRDRVQTQYFGPGTRLTVL.